This T cell receptor beta chain stems from a study of technical replicates of blood from a few donors. The CDR3 sequence is 15 residues long. V trimming: 8 bases; J trimming: 5 bases; junction bases outside the gene matches: 9. CDR1 is MNHEY and CDR2 is SMNVEV in the germline V gene (reference sequence). Here immunoSEQ multiplex PCR was the method, and the copy in TCRdb shows in-frame clones only, minus some. This table has some 87,000 clones, around 96% appearing once. The chain combines TRBV27 with TRBJ1-5, with 10 bases that match TRBD1. Source material: T cells isolated from PBMCs. The receptor was isolated from a human donor in good health. Here the CDR3 DNA reads TGTGCCAGCTCAGCCCGGGACAGGGGATATCAGCCCCAGCATTTT. This codes for CASSARDRGYQPQHF.